Listed below are T cell receptor beta chains from one sample, sequenced in a study of OX40 agonist ivuxolimab in advanced cancers. Assay: immunoSEQ multiplex PCR; the TCRdb copy retains only in-frame clones and omits some. The sample records over 55,000 clones, around 84% being singletons. The material sequenced was CD4+ or CD8+ T cells sorted from blood, taken in a trial of the OX40 agonist ivuxolimab. The receptors derive from an adult with an advanced solid tumor such as melanoma, head and neck, liver or kidney cancer. The CDR3 runs from the conserved cysteine through the conserved F or W. The D gene is left open where the match is weak. A clone size is listed for some rows: how often the clone was seen (once, few, many), or a class if it is expanded.

d_call	clone_size	v_call	j_call	cdr3_aa	cdr3_nt
.	.	TRBV14	TRBJ2-5	CASSQGQTLQETQYF	TGTGCCAGCAGCCAAGGACAGACCCTTCAAGAGACCCAGTACTTC
TRBD2	.	TRBV2	TRBJ2-2	CASRGGLITGELFF	TGTGCCAGCAGGGGAGGGTTAATCACCGGGGAGCTGTTTTTT
TRBD2	.	TRBV2	TRBJ2-1	CASSEEASGARDEQFF	TGTGCCAGCAGTGAAGAGGCTAGCGGGGCTAGGGATGAGCAGTTCTTC
.	.	TRBV5-4	TRBJ1-3	CASSMASGNTIYF	TGTGCCAGCAGTATGGCCTCTGGAAACACCATATATTTT
TRBD1	.	TRBV5-8	TRBJ1-2	CASSLARTGGNSYGYTF	TGTGCCAGCAGCTTGGCCCGGACAGGGGGCAATAGCTATGGCTACACCTTC
.	.	TRBV18	TRBJ2-1	CASSSPYSAEGNEQFF	TGTGCCAGCTCATCACCATACTCGGCAGAAGGTAATGAGCAGTTCTTC
TRBD2	.	TRBV6-6	TRBJ2-3	CASKELAGDTDTQYF	TGTGCCAGCAAGGAGCTAGCGGGAGACACAGATACGCAGTATTTT
TRBD2	few	TRBV4-1	TRBJ2-3	CASSHLREGTDTQYF	TGCGCCAGCAGCCATCTGCGGGAGGGCACAGATACGCAGTATTTT
.	medium-sized	TRBV29-1	TRBJ1-1	CSGLTGEAFF	TGCAGCGGCCTAACAGGGGAAGCTTTCTTT
.	.	TRBV18	TRBJ2-5	CASSQGTAETQYF	TGTGCCAGCTCGCAGGGGACTGCCGAGACCCAGTACTTC
.	.	TRBV2	TRBJ2-3	CASRTSKGVDTQYF	TGTGCCAGCAGAACTAGTAAGGGGGTGGATACGCAGTATTTT
.	.	TRBV7-9	TRBJ1-6	CASSVTGDNSPLHF	TGTGCCAGCAGCGTGACGGGAGATAATTCACCCCTCCACTTT
.	.	TRBV30	TRBJ1-2	CAWSVPWGYGYTF	TGTGCCTGGAGTGTACCCTGGGGCTATGGCTACACCTTC
.	.	TRBV13	TRBJ2-3	CASSLGTLQTDTQYF	TGTGCCAGCAGCTTAGGGACTTTACAAACAGATACGCAGTATTTT
.	.	TRBV30	TRBJ2-7	CAWAPDGTGPYEQYF	TGTGCCTGGGCCCCCGACGGGACGGGACCCTACGAGCAGTACTTC
.	.	TRBV7-9	TRBJ1-5	CASIDTRGGTNQPQHF	TGTGCCAGCATCGACACTCGGGGTGGAACTAATCAGCCCCAGCATTTT
TRBD2	.	TRBV5-1	TRBJ2-3	CASSTGLAVTDTQYF	TGCGCCAGCAGCACCGGACTAGCGGTCACAGATACGCAGTATTTT
.	few	TRBV10-2	TRBJ2-1	CASSEWGLEQFF	TGCGCCAGCAGTGAGTGGGGGTTAGAACAGTTCTTC
.	once	TRBV19	TRBJ2-1	CASTPDSYNEQFF	TGTGCCAGTACCCCCGATTCCTACAATGAGCAGTTCTTC
TRBD1	.	TRBV2	TRBJ1-5	CASSEGQQAFQPQHF	TGTGCCAGCAGCGAGGGACAGCAGGCTTTCCAGCCCCAGCATTTT
TRBD1	.	TRBV19	TRBJ1-2	CASTMNRDSDGYTF	TGTGCCAGTACCATGAACCGGGACAGTGATGGCTACACCTTC
TRBD2	.	TRBV2	TRBJ2-3	CASSLSGGETDTQYF	TGTGCCAGCAGTCTTAGCGGGGGAGAAACAGATACGCAGTATTTT
TRBD2	.	TRBV10-3	TRBJ2-1	CAAQGSGNRDEQFF	TGCGCCGCACAGGGTAGCGGGAATAGGGATGAGCAGTTCTTC
.	.	TRBV7-2	TRBJ2-1	CASSLNGQYNEQFF	TGTGCCAGCAGCTTAAATGGGCAGTACAATGAGCAGTTCTTC
.	once	TRBV5-8	TRBJ1-2	CASSPDRTYGYTF	TGTGCCAGCAGCCCCGACAGGACCTATGGCTACACCTTC
.	few	TRBV5-1	TRBJ2-7	CAREGYEQYF	TGCGCCAGGGAGGGGTACGAGCAGTACTTC
.	.	TRBV7-9	TRBJ2-6	CASSLGQALSGANVLTF	TGTGCCAGCAGCTTAGGACAGGCCCTCTCTGGGGCCAACGTCCTGACTTTC
.	.	TRBV19	TRBJ1-6	CASSIGSLGYNSPLHF	TGTGCCAGTAGTATAGGCAGCCTCGGGTATAATTCACCCCTCCACTTT
TRBD1	.	TRBV28	TRBJ1-6	CASSTGTAFSSPLHF	TGTGCCAGCAGTACCGGGACAGCTTTTAGTTCACCCCTCCACTTT
TRBD2	.	TRBV18	TRBJ2-3	CASSPRRVGLVADTQYF	TGTGCCAGCTCACCGCGCCGCGTGGGACTAGTTGCAGATACGCAGTATTTT
.	.	TRBV7-2	TRBJ2-3	CASSLRTITDTQYF	TGTGCCAGCAGCTTAAGGACTATCACAGATACGCAGTATTTT
.	once	TRBV29-1	TRBJ1-2	CSVEDLMGGERDGYTF	TGCAGCGTTGAAGATCTCATGGGGGGGGAACGCGATGGCTACACCTTC
TRBD1	.	TRBV7-2	TRBJ2-1	CASSGQGYNEQFF	TGTGCCAGCAGCGGACAGGGCTACAATGAGCAGTTCTTC
.	few	TRBV5-4	TRBJ1-3	CASSVSRGFAGNTIYF	TGTGCCAGCAGCGTGTCCAGGGGTTTTGCTGGAAACACCATATATTTT
.	few	TRBV27	TRBJ1-2	CASSFSRGRDGYTF	TGTGCCAGCAGTTTTTCCAGGGGACGGGATGGCTACACCTTC
TRBD1	.	TRBV5-1	TRBJ2-1	CASSSWGGTGFDNEQFF	TGCGCCAGCAGCTCGTGGGGCGGGACAGGGTTCGACAATGAGCAGTTCTTC
.	.	TRBV30	TRBJ1-3	CAWSPGYAGNTIYF	TGTGCCTGGAGCCCAGGGTATGCTGGAAACACCATATATTTT
.	.	TRBV2	TRBJ2-1	CASSLQGSYNEQFF	TGTGCCAGCAGTTTACAGGGTTCCTACAATGAGCAGTTCTTC
TRBD1	.	TRBV28	TRBJ1-5	CASSNYAGTDNQPQHF	TGTGCCAGCAGCAATTACGCCGGGACAGACAATCAGCCCCAGCATTTT
.	.	TRBV5-1	TRBJ2-4	CASSLDQVAGFRYF	TGCGCCAGCAGCTTGGACCAGGTCGCGGGATTTAGGTACTTC